This T cell receptor (beta chain) appears in the sequencing data of a study of blood T cells in healthy people across ages. Concerning this clonotype itself: One junction end disagrees with the germline gene, perhaps due to a read error.

For the second PCR, which ran for about 6 to 12 cycles, a sample-barcoded 5' primer and a J-beta primer mix were used. A template-switch adaptor with 12 random nucleotides tagged each cDNA molecule. Each sample yielded at least 2.5 million CDR3-containing paired-end reads. TCRdb re-analysed the 5' RACE reads in MiXCR, keeping a single row per CDR3 protein. This sample has about 970,000 distinct CDR3 sequences, with 51% found just once. The clonotype was recovered from a woman aged 55-69 years in good health. Sequencing used blood.

DNA for the CDR3: TGTACCAGCAGCCAAGAAGGAGGGACTATTTACGAGCGGTACTTC. Protein sequence: CTSSQEGGTIYERYF. The chain joins TRBV3-1 to TRBJ2-7; 7 bases agree with TRBD2. CDR1 is LGHDT and CDR2 is YNNKEL in the germline V gene (reference sequence). The CDR3 covers 15 residues.